What follows is one T cell receptor beta chain and its context. In its sample, this clonotype was seen many times. Its antigen is not yet known. Base qualities are not at hand, and no much larger clone is one base apart. These data come from a study of T cell repertoires in cytomegalovirus infection (dated by TCRdb to between 2019 and 2020). About the investigation overall: Because public TCR beta signatures pointed to carriage of CMV infection together with the matching HLA type, the HLA type of each donor mattered for the analysis. Overall study outcomes, separate from this receptor: The ex vivo response was dominated by HLA-C-restricted CMV-specific TCR beta clonotypes, and the single most frequent clonotype in two of eight donors was supplied by these HLA-C-restricted clonotypes. In both this cohort and an independent roughly 360-donor cohort, the cumulative frequency of public TCR beta family members distinguished carriers of CMV infection plus the relevant HLA type.

Sequenced using an Illumina HiSeq 1500. In-frame beta chains were kept once TCRdb had trimmed the public reads at Q25 with fastp and called clones with MiXCR. A single entry per CDR3 protein holds the most common genes and DNA from its merged rows. The sample table records approximately 190,000 distinct CDR3 sequences; 25% to 30% of these occur just once. The leading ten clones occupy 31% of the sample. Between the V and J ends, shortened by 0 bases and 0 bases respectively, the junction contains 11 bases. Including cysteine and phenylalanine, the CDR3 has 16 amino acids. Only CDR3 DNA remains: 48 bases, in frame from the first base. Looking up the germline V gene yields CDR1 SGHTA and CDR2 FQGNSA.

This chain joins TRBV7-2 to TRBJ1-1, with the D gene call left open. The sequence was collected from a human donor in good health (CMV status not recorded). Some clones in this sample may be carry-over from other donors' samples. Sequencing was performed on PBMCs. The DNA sequence reads TGTGCCAGCAGCTTAGCAGGGAGCGGAATGAACACTGAAGCTTTCTTT. Its translation is CASSLAGSGMNTEAFF.